This entry features one TCR beta chain sequence. Its matching antigen is unknown. These data are taken from a study of OX40 agonist ivuxolimab in advanced cancers. Study conclusions and caveats: More expanded clones were found, on average, in CD8+ than in CD4+ T cells.

The CDR3 loop spans 15 amino acids. The V gene's germline CDR1 is SEHNR and CDR2 FQNEAQ (reference sequence). V was clipped by 6 bases and J by 2 bases; unmatched bases: 4. Clones were sequenced by immunoSEQ multiplex PCR, and TCRdb holds only the in-frame ones, with some missing. The sample gives around 86,000 clones, about nine tenths of which show up once; approximately 0.38% is in the top ten. This TCR was sampled from an adult with an advanced solid tumor such as melanoma, head and neck, liver or kidney cancer. The sequencing used CD4+ or CD8+ T cells sorted from blood, collected in a trial of the OX40 agonist ivuxolimab. The V gene is TRBV7-9, the J gene TRBJ2-5; 12 bases are shared with TRBD2. The CDR3 reads CASRRTSGKQETQYF. The CDR3 region has the DNA TGTGCCAGCAGGAGGACTAGCGGGAAGCAAGAGACCCAGTACTTC.